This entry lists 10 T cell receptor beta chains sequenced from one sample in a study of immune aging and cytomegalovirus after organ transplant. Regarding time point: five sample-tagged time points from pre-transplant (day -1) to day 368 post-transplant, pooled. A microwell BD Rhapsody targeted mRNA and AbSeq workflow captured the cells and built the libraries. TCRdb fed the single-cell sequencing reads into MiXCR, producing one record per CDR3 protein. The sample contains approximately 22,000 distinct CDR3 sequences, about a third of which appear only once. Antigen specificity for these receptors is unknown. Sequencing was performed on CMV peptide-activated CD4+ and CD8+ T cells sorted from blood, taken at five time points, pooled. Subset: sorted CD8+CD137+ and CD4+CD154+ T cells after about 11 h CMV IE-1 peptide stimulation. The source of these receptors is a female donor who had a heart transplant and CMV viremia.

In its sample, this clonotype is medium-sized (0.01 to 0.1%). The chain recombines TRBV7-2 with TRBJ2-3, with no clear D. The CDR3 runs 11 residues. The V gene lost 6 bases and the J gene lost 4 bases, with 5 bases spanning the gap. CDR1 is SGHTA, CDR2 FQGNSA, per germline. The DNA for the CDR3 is TGTGCCAGCAGTTTTGCAGATACGCAGTATTTT. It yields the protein CASSFADTQYF.

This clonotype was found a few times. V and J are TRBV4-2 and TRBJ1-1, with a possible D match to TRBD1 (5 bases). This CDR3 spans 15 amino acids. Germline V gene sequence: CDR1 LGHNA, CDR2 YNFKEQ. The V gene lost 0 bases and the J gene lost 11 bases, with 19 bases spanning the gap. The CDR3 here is CASSQEGGPMAVAFF. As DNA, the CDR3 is TGTGCCAGCAGCCAAGAGGGGGGACCGATGGCGGTGGCTTTCTTT.

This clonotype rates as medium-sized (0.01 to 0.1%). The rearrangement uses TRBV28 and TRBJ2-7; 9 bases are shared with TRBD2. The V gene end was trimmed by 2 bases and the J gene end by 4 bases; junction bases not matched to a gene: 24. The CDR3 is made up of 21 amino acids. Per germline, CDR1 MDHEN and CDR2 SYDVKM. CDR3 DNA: TGTGCCAGCAGTTTAACCCCAACCCTCTGGCTCAAGCGGGAGGCCCCTTACGAGCAGTACTTC. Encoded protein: CASSLTPTLWLKREAPYEQYF.

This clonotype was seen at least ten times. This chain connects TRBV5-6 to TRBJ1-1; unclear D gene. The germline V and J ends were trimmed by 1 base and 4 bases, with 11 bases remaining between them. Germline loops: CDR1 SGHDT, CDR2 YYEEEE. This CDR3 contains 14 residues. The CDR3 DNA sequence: TGTGCCAGCAGCTTGAGTCCCTTTAGCACTGAAGCTTTCTTT. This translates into CASSLSPFSTEAFF.

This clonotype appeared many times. CDR3 protein: CASSLSSFGTGFFNQPQHF. CDR3 in DNA: TGTGCCAGCAGTTTAAGTAGTTTCGGGACAGGTTTTTTCAATCAGCCCCAGCATTTT. The chain links TRBV12-3 or TRBV12-4 to TRBJ1-5, with 8 bases that match TRBD1. The CDR3 loop spans 19 amino acids. The ends lost 2 bases at V and 3 bases at J; junction bases unmatched: 15.

CDR3 protein: CSARGLVYNEQFF. For the CDR3, the DNA is TGCAGTGCTAGAGGACTAGTTTACAATGAGCAGTTCTTC. V gene TRBV20-1 combines with J gene TRBJ2-1; perhaps TRBD2 as D (6 bases). With 1 base removed from V and 4 bases from J, the gap between germline ends came to 8 bases. Germline V gives CDR1 DFQATT, CDR2 SNEGSKA (reference sequence). The CDR3 spans 13 residues.

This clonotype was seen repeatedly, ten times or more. For the CDR3, the DNA is TGTGCCAGCAGCTATAATACACCTATCTCTGGAAACACCATATATTTT. This encodes CASSYNTPISGNTIYF. V and J are TRBV5-4 and TRBJ1-3; D uncertain. There are 16 residues in the CDR3. Germline loops: CDR1 SGHNT, CDR2 YYREEE (reference sequence). V dropped 3 bases and J dropped 0 bases, with 13 bases sitting between them.

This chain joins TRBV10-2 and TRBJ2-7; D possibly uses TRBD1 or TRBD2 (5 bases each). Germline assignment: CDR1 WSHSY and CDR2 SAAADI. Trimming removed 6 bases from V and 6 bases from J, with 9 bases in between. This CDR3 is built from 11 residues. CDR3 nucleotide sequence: TGCGCCAGCAGGAGGGGCTCCGAGCAGTACTTC. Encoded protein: CASRRGSEQYF.

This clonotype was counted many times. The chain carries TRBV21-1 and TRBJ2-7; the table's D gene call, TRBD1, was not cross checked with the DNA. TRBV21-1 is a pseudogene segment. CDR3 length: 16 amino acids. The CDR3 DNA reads TGTGCCAGCAGCAAAGGGGGGGGGTTATGCCCCTACGAGCAGTACTTC. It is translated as CASSKGGGLCPYEQYF.

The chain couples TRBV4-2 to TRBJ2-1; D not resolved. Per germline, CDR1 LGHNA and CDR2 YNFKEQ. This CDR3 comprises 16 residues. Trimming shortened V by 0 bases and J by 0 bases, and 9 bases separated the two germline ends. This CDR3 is CASSQEGDPSYNEQFF. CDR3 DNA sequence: TGTGCCAGCAGCCAAGAGGGCGACCCCTCCTACAATGAGCAGTTCTTC.